Each of the 27 T cell receptor beta chains below was sequenced from the same sample in a study of spatial heterogeneity in lung cancer. Regarding the study as a whole: Intratumoral expanded alpha and beta TCR counts were found to track tumor mutation counts.

Time point here: sample taken at primary tumor resection. The antigens for these receptors are not known. One entry per CDR3 protein, called by TCRdb with MiXCR from the 5' RACE reads. Of around 11,000 distinct CDR3 sequences in the sample, 7.9% were seen once. This material consisted of lung tumor tissue, taken at surgery. All receptors derive from a female donor with early-stage non-small cell lung cancer.

This clonotype has a count of ten or more. In a library made to pick up alpha chains, this beta chain is a stray read with a size that means little. The rearrangement uses TRBV5-1 and TRBJ1-2; the match to TRBD1 covers 9 bases. CDR3 size: 15 residues. Germline lookup yields CDR1 SGHRS and CDR2 YFSETQ. Trimming took 4 bases from V and 6 from J; bases not matched to a gene: 10. The CDR3 DNA sequence: TGCGCCAGCAGCGCCACGACAGGGGGGCAGGATGGCTACACCTTC. Residues: CASSATTGGQDGYTF. Full variable domain (remainder filled in from reference TRBV5-1 and TRBJ1-2): KAGVTQTPRYLIKTRGQQVTLSCSPISGHRSVSWYQQTPGQGLQFLFEYFSETQRNKGNFPGRFSGRQFSNSRSEMNVSTLELGDSALYLCASSATTGGQDGYTFGSGTRLTVV.

This clonotype is deemed medium-sized. This beta chain is off target for a library built for alpha chains, so its abundance means little. The V and J genes are TRBV7-2 and TRBJ2-5; tentatively, D is TRBD2 (6 bases). CDR1 is SGHTA, CDR2 FQGNSA, per germline. The CDR3 runs to 14 residues. The V end was cut by 2 bases, the J end by 5 bases, with 12 bases between. This CDR3 is CASSLNGGRETQYF. The CDR3 DNA follows: TGTGCCAGCAGCTTAAACGGGGGTAGGGAGACCCAGTACTTC.

At least ten counts were recorded for this clonotype. Within a library made for alpha chains, this beta chain is off target, and its count is uninformative. The chain is built from TRBV19 and TRBJ1-2, with 9 positions matching TRBD1. Trimming cost V 5 bases and J 8 bases; bases outside gene matches: 12. The CDR3 spans 15 residues. Germline CDR1 is LNHDA and CDR2 is SQIVND (reference sequence). The CDR3, as DNA: TGTGCCAGTAGTCGGACCCCGGGACAGGGTGGAGGCTACACCTTC. Amino acids: CASSRTPGQGGGYTF.

This clonotype was counted ten times or more. Within a library made for alpha chains, this beta chain is off target, and its count is uninformative. The J gene is TRBJ2-7, the V gene TRBV18, with TRBD2 matching over 9 bases. This CDR3 is 15 amino acids long. The germline gives CDR1 KGHSH, CDR2 LQKENI. Unmatched junction bases numbered 11, after V lost 6 bases and J lost 5 bases. This CDR3 is CASSKAGGSGDEQYF. The CDR3 bases are TGTGCCAGCTCTAAAGCGGGGGGCTCGGGGGACGAGCAGTACTTC.

Ten or more counts support this clonotype. This beta chain came through as a stray read in a library set up for alpha chains, and its size says little. This chain uses TRBV12-3 or TRBV12-4 with TRBJ1-2; D uncertain. V was shortened by 9 bases and J by 4 bases, with 12 bases between the two germline ends. The CDR3 has 12 residues. This CDR3 reads CASTKASYGYTF. CDR3 in DNA: TGTGCCAGTACTAAGGCCAGCTATGGCTACACCTTC.

The table lists this clonotype with many counts. This beta chain is an off-target read within a library intended for alpha chains, so its frequency means little. This rearrangement joins TRBV20-1 to TRBJ1-1, with D tentatively TRBD1 (6 bases). The CDR3 has 15 residues. CDR1 is DFQATT and CDR2 is SNEGSKA in the germline V gene (reference sequence). V gave up 0 bases and J gave up 3 bases, with 14 bases separating them. In nucleotides, the CDR3 is TGCAGTGCTAGAGAGGGGGGCGTGATGGACACTGAAGCTTTCTTT. It is translated as CSAREGGVMDTEAFF.

This clonotype was observed at least ten times. This beta chain is off target for a library built for alpha chains, so its abundance means little. The chain combines TRBV5-1 with TRBJ2-5; perhaps TRBD1 as D (6 bases). This CDR3 is built from 13 residues. CDR1 is SGHRS and CDR2 is YFSETQ in the germline V gene. V was cut by 4 bases and J by 1 base, with 8 bases left in between. CDR3 sequence: CASSPDSQETQYF. The CDR3 DNA is TGCGCCAGCAGCCCGGACAGCCAAGAGACCCAGTACTTC.

In its sample, this clonotype is medium-sized (0.01 to 0.1%). This beta chain is off target for a library built for alpha chains, so its abundance means little. The V and J genes are TRBV18 and TRBJ2-7; D is perhaps TRBD1 (6 bases). V lost 6 bases and J lost 2, with 17 bases in between. This CDR3 has 15 residues. From germline, CDR1 is KGHSH and CDR2 LQKENI. In nucleotides, the CDR3 is TGTGCCAGCTCGCTCGGAGGACAGAGTACCTACGAGCAGTACTTC. It codes for CASSLGGQSTYEQYF.

This clonotype was detected ten times or more. Within a library made for alpha chains, this beta chain is off target, and its count is uninformative. The chain has TRBV6-1 and TRBJ1-3, with 7 bases aligning to TRBD1. The CDR3 consists of 18 residues. From germline, CDR1 is MNHNS and CDR2 SASEGT. J gave up 0 bases and V 6 bases, and 14 bases lay outside the gene matches. The CDR3 spells CASRLGDSVTSSGNTIYF. The CDR3 nucleotides are TGTGCCAGCAGGTTAGGGGACAGCGTTACAAGCTCTGGAAACACCATATATTTT.

Many counts were recorded for this clonotype. Since it is a stray read in a library aimed at alpha chains, this beta chain has a size that is not meaningful. The CDR3 sequence: CAWGRNTEAFF. The CDR3 DNA reads as TGTGCCTGGGGACGGAACACTGAAGCTTTCTTT. The chain links TRBV30 to TRBJ1-1; D is undetermined. The CDR3 extends over 11 amino acids. The germline V gene has CDR1 GTSNPN and CDR2 SVGIG (reference sequence). Trimming pared 5 bases from V and 1 base from J, leaving 5 bases between.

This clonotype qualifies as medium-sized (0.01 to 0.1%). This beta chain slipped into a library made for alpha chains as a stray read, so its size is not meaningful. V gene TRBV4-3 combines with J gene TRBJ2-1; a possible D gene is TRBD2 (5 bases). The ends were cut back, 0 bases at V and 2 bases at J, with 14 bases in the middle. The CDR3 is 17 amino acids. The V gene's germline CDR1 is LGHNA and CDR2 YSLEER. The CDR3 is CASSQDFNGVTYNEQFF. The CDR3 DNA reads as TGCGCCAGCAGCCAAGATTTTAACGGGGTCACCTACAATGAGCAGTTCTTC.

By sample fraction, this clonotype is medium-sized. This beta chain lies outside the target of a library built for alpha chains; its clone size means little. The chain is built from TRBV7-2 and TRBJ2-7, with 7 nucleotides matching TRBD2. The V segment lost 1 base and the J segment 4 bases; nucleotides outside the gene matches: 7. This CDR3 spans 15 amino acids. CDR1 and CDR2 (germline): SGHTA, FQGNSA. The CDR3 sequence: CASSLGRGKLYEQYF. The CDR3 DNA is TGTGCCAGCAGCTTAGGGCGGGGGAAGCTTTACGAGCAGTACTTC.

By sample share, this clonotype is medium-sized (0.01 to 0.1%). In a library made to pick up alpha chains, this beta chain is a stray read with a size that means little. The V call is TRBV27, the J call TRBJ1-1; weak D call: TRBD1 (5 bases). V was cut by 1 base and J by 2 bases, with 11 bases left in between. The CDR3 totals 15 residues. Germline-derived CDR1 and CDR2 are MNHEY and SMNVEV (reference sequence). In DNA form, the CDR3 reads TGTGCCAGCAGTTTATTTTGGGACTCCAACACTGAAGCTTTCTTT. Amino acids: CASSLFWDSNTEAFF.

This clonotype came up many times. This beta chain was picked up by a library intended for alpha chains and is off target, so its count carries little meaning. This sequence joins TRBV4-3 and TRBJ2-5; the match to TRBD2 covers 8 bases. The CDR3 extends over 13 amino acids. The germline gives CDR1 LGHNA, CDR2 YSLEER. V trimming: 0 bases; J trimming: 7 bases; junction bases outside the gene matches: 1. The CDR3 sequence: CASSQDRGGTQYF. As DNA, the CDR3 is TGCGCCAGCAGCCAAGATCGGGGGGGGACCCAGTACTTC.

This clonotype was seen more than once but under ten times. Little can be read into the size of this beta chain, an off-target read in a library designed for alpha chains. This chain joins TRBV30 and TRBJ1-2, with TRBD1 identical over 7 bases. With V trimmed by 1 base and J by 4 bases, 3 bases remained unmatched. The CDR3 has 13 residues. Germline assignment: CDR1 GTSNPN and CDR2 SVGIG (reference sequence). Written as DNA, the CDR3 is TGTGCCTGGAGTGGAGGGGGCGGCTATGGCTACACCTTC. This translates into CAWSGGGGYGYTF.

This clonotype was observed at least ten times. Within a library made for alpha chains, this beta chain is off target, and its count is uninformative. This chain links TRBV20-1 with TRBJ1-2; D gene uncertain. This CDR3 comprises 12 residues. Germline loops: CDR1 DFQATT, CDR2 SNEGSKA (reference sequence). V was trimmed by 3 bases and J by 8 bases, leaving 13 bases between them. The CDR3 DNA reads TGCAGTGCTAGCGGGCAGGTCGGCGGCTACACCTTC. Protein sequence: CSASGQVGGYTF.

This clonotype was seen many times. Being off target in a library aimed at alpha chains, this beta chain has a size of little meaning. This chain uses TRBV6-5 with TRBJ2-7; D gene unclear. V was trimmed by 6 bases and J by 3 bases, leaving 9 bases between them. Germline V gives CDR1 MNHEY, CDR2 SVGAGI. The CDR3 covers 12 residues. The CDR3 nucleotides are TGTGCCAGCAGATGGGGTGGCTACGAGCAGTACTTC. Translating gives CASRWGGYEQYF.

This clonotype has ten or more counts. The library was built for alpha chains, so this beta chain is an off-target read and its size means little. V is TRBV6-1 and J is TRBJ1-2; a possible D gene is TRBD1 (6 bases). CDR3 length: 12 residues. Germline-derived CDR1 and CDR2 are MNHNS and SASEGT. Trimming took off 7 bases at V and 4 bases at J, with 10 bases between the two ends. The CDR3 protein is CASTRDTYGYTF. The CDR3 DNA reads as TGTGCCAGCACCCGGGACACCTATGGCTACACCTTC.

In the case of this clonotype: In a library made to pick up alpha chains, this beta chain is a stray read with a size that means little. This chain uses TRBV7-2 with TRBJ2-3; the D gene could be TRBD1 or TRBD2 (6 bases each). The CDR3 is 16 amino acids. Germline values: CDR1 SGHTA, CDR2 FQGNSA. The ends were cut back, 2 bases at V and 1 base at J, with 13 bases in the middle. Here the CDR3 reads CASSLWGAKGTDTQYF. The CDR3 DNA follows: TGTGCCAGCAGCTTATGGGGGGCTAAGGGCACAGATACGCAGTATTTT.

This clonotype was detected ten times or more. With the library built for alpha chains, this beta chain is off target and its frequency is not meaningful. V and J are TRBV4-3 and TRBJ1-2; 11 bases map to TRBD1. CDR1 and CDR2 from the germline V gene are LGHNA and YSLEER. V gave up 0 bases and J gave up 5 bases; unmatched junction bases: 5. This CDR3 is 16 amino acids long. CDR3 in DNA: TGCGCCAGCAGCCAAGATTCCGGGACAGGGGGATATGGCTACACCTTC. Translating it yields CASSQDSGTGGYGYTF.

This clonotype was picked up many times. With the library built for alpha chains, this beta chain is off target and its frequency is not meaningful. The chain links TRBV25-1 to TRBJ1-4; a possible D gene is TRBD1 (6 bases). V lost 5 bases and J lost 7, with 17 bases in between. In germline, CDR1 is MGHDK, CDR2 SYGVNS. The CDR3 contains 15 residues. This chain's CDR3 is CASSPHEGGGEKLFF. The DNA of the CDR3 is TGTGCCAGCAGTCCGCACGAGGGAGGGGGTGAAAAACTGTTTTTT.

This clonotype was counted ten times or more. This beta chain slipped into a library made for alpha chains as a stray read, so its size is not meaningful. V usage is TRBV20-1 and J usage is TRBJ1-1; D perhaps matches TRBD1 (5 bases). This CDR3 has 13 residues. From germline, CDR1 is DFQATT and CDR2 SNEGSKA (reference sequence). V was trimmed by 3 bases and J by 0 bases, leaving 8 bases between them. This chain's CDR3 is CSASNRMNTEAFF. The CDR3 DNA reads TGCAGTGCTAGTAACAGGATGAACACTGAAGCTTTCTTT.

In its sample, this clonotype was seen many times. This beta chain slipped into a library made for alpha chains as a stray read, so its size is not meaningful. The V and J genes are TRBV6-2 or TRBV6-3 and TRBJ1-5; D possibly corresponds to TRBD1 (6 bases). Trimming cost V 4 bases and J 4 bases, with 11 bases left between them. There are 14 residues in the CDR3. CDR1 is MNHEY, CDR2 SVGEGT, per germline. The CDR3 spells CASSSGQWNQPQHF. CDR3 in DNA: TGTGCCAGCAGTTCCGGACAGTGGAATCAGCCCCAGCATTTT.

This clonotype was seen ten or more times. This beta chain lies outside the target of a library built for alpha chains; its clone size means little. This chain connects TRBV6-1 to TRBJ2-7; 7 bases match TRBD1. This CDR3 comprises 15 residues. Germline-derived CDR1 and CDR2 are MNHNS and SASEGT. The trim removed 8 bases at V and 1 base at J, leaving 11 bases unmatched. For the CDR3, the DNA is TGTGCCAGCCTAAAGGGACAGCTCATTTCCTACGAGCAGTACTTC. It codes for CASLKGQLISYEQYF.

In its sample, this clonotype ranks as medium-sized. This beta chain slipped into a library made for alpha chains as a stray read, so its size is not meaningful. The gene calls are TRBV20-1 and TRBJ2-7; possibly TRBD1 or TRBD2 for D (5 bases each). Trimming took 0 bases from V and 12 from J, leaving 12 bases between them. The germline V gene has CDR1 DFQATT and CDR2 SNEGSKA (reference sequence). The CDR3 extends over 11 amino acids. CDR3 coding DNA: TGCAGTGCTAGAGACCCGGGACGAGGGTACTTC. Amino acids: CSARDPGRGYF.

This clonotype was detected many times. This beta chain appears as a stray read in a library generated for alpha chains; its size is not informative. V gene TRBV10-3 combines with J gene TRBJ1-1; D call uncertain. Trimming shortened V by 0 bases and J by 3 bases, and 5 bases separated the two germline ends. Germline V gives CDR1 ENHRY, CDR2 SYGVKD. The length of the CDR3 is 13 residues. DNA of the CDR3: TGTGCCATCAGTGAGTCTTCGGACACTGAAGCTTTCTTT. It specifies CAISESSDTEAFF.

This clonotype was seen ten or more times. Because this beta chain is a stray read in a library intended to capture alpha chains, its abundance should not be given much weight. This chain connects TRBV4-2 to TRBJ1-4, with 8 bases that match TRBD1. Germline loops: CDR1 LGHNA, CDR2 YNFKEQ. CDR3 length: 15 residues. With V trimmed by 1 base and J by 7 bases, 5 bases remained unmatched. The DNA of the CDR3 is TGTGCCAGCAGCCAAGGCCGGGACAGGCCTGAAAAACTGTTTTTT. Translated, it gives CASSQGRDRPEKLFF.